These 32 T cell receptor beta chains were all obtained from the same sample, sequenced in a study of technical replicates of blood from a handful of donors. The table came from immunoSEQ multiplex PCR; TCRdb's copy has only in-frame clones and leaves some out. The data hold about 57,000 clones, with roughly 95% observed a single time. Sequences were obtained from PBMCs. Every receptor here comes from a human donor in good health. Some clones in this sample may be carry-over from other donors' samples.

V gene TRBV7-6 combines with J gene TRBJ2-3, with 8 nucleotides matching TRBD2. This CDR3 has 17 amino acids. Germline V CDR1 and CDR2: SGHVS, FNYEAQ. V lost 2 bases and J lost 4; bases outside the gene matches: 11. The CDR3 reads CASSLLPSGSLPDTQYF. The DNA for the CDR3 is TGTGCCAGCAGCTTATTACCCAGCGGGAGCCTCCCAGATACGCAGTATTTT.

CDR3: CASSSDGRWNTQYF. In DNA form, the CDR3 reads TGTGCCAGCAGCTCCGACGGGAGGTGGAATACGCAGTATTTT. J is TRBJ2-3 and V is TRBV5-6; 7 positions agree with TRBD2. This CDR3 is built from 14 residues. In germline, CDR1 is SGHDT, CDR2 YYEEEE. The V and J ends lost 3 bases and 7 bases, in that order; junction bases with no gene match: 8. Based on the CDR3 plus reference TRBV5-6 and TRBJ2-3, the full variable domain is DAGVTQSPTHLIKTRGQQVTLRCSPKSGHDTVSWYQQALGQGPQFIFQYYEEEERQRGNFPDRFSGHQFPNYSSELNVNALLLGDSALYLCASSSDGRWNTQYFGPGTRLTVL.

This clone was detected only a few times. The chain combines TRBV6-4 with TRBJ2-1; TRBD2 matches at 8 bases. The CDR3 loop spans 16 amino acids. Germline trimming cut 0 bases from V and 6 bases from J; bases unmatched to any gene: 7. Germline V gene lookup returns CDR1 MRHNA and CDR2 SNTAGT. CDR3 sequence: CASSDSGLAGPNEQFF. In DNA form, the CDR3 reads TGTGCCAGCAGTGACTCGGGGCTAGCGGGTCCCAATGAGCAGTTCTTC.

The genes are TRBV5-4 and TRBJ2-3, with 9 positions matching TRBD1. This CDR3 has 15 amino acids. Per the germline V gene, CDR1 is SGHNT and CDR2 is YYREEE (reference sequence). Losses at the gene ends were 4 bases for V and 1 base for J; bases not matched to a gene: 4. CDR3 DNA: TGTGCCAGCAGCGGGACAGGGAAGGGCACAGATACGCAGTATTTT. This translates into CASSGTGKGTDTQYF.

The chain employs TRBV27 and TRBJ2-3; TRBD2 matches 9 bases. Per the germline V gene, CDR1 is MNHEY and CDR2 is SMNVEV (reference sequence). J gave up 10 bases and V 8 bases, and 13 bases lay outside the gene matches. There are 14 residues in the CDR3. CDR3 bases: TGTGCCAGCCGGTGGCGGGAGGGGACTACATCGCAGTATTTT. Translation: CASRWREGTTSQYF.

The chain combines TRBV4-1 with TRBJ2-3; 7 nucleotides match TRBD2. V trimming: 1 base; J trimming: 3 bases; junction bases outside the gene matches: 7. Germline CDR1 MGHRA, CDR2 YSYEKL. This CDR3 has 16 amino acids. CDR3 amino acids: CASSQVRGSRTDTQYF. Written as DNA, the CDR3 is TGCGCCAGCAGCCAAGTTCGCGGGAGTAGAACAGATACGCAGTATTTT.

This clone occurred once. The V call is TRBV4-1, the J call TRBJ1-5; 8 bases are a match to TRBD1. Germline trimming cut 3 bases from V and 3 bases from J; bases unmatched to any gene: 10. Per the germline V gene, CDR1 is MGHRA and CDR2 is YSYEKL. CDR3 length: 17 amino acids. CDR3 amino acids: CASSQETGQGLNQPQHF. The CDR3 nucleotides are TGCGCCAGCAGCCAGGAAACCGGACAGGGACTCAATCAGCCCCAGCATTTT.

In its sample, this clone was seen once. This chain joins TRBV19 and TRBJ1-5; D call uncertain. Germline CDR1 and CDR2: LNHDA and SQIVND (reference sequence). V lost 9 bases, J lost 0 bases, and 15 bases lay in between. The CDR3 runs 15 residues. The CDR3 loop reads CASIRSGFSNQPQHF. In DNA form, the CDR3 reads TGTGCCAGCATCCGGTCTGGTTTTAGCAATCAGCCCCAGCATTTT.

The chain links TRBV5-1 to TRBJ2-1; 9 bases map to TRBD2. Trimming cost V 6 bases and J 7 bases; bases outside gene matches: 14. The V gene's germline CDR1 is SGHRS and CDR2 YFSETQ. The CDR3 length is 16 residues. As DNA, the CDR3 is TGCGCCAGCAACGGGGGCGGGAGGGGATCGGTGAATGAGCAGTTCTTC. Residues: CASNGGGRGSVNEQFF.

V and J are TRBV12-2 and TRBJ2-1; the table names TRBD2, a call not compared with the DNA. TRBV12-2 is noted as a pseudogene. The CDR3 is 18 amino acids. CDR3 region: CASRLPAQERGGDNEQFF. DNA for the CDR3: TGTGCAAGTCGCTTACCCGCCCAAGAGCGGGGGGGTGACAATGAGCAGTTCTTC.

CDR3 DNA: TGCGCCAGCAGCCGGCTAGCGGGGGAAACCTACGAGCAGTACTTC. As protein: CASSRLAGETYEQYF. J is TRBJ2-7 and V is TRBV4-3, with 10 positions matching TRBD2. The CDR3 loop spans 15 amino acids. CDR1 is LGHNA and CDR2 is YSLEER in the germline V gene. J lost 2 bases, V lost 4 bases, and 5 bases had no gene match.

The chain employs TRBV19 and TRBJ2-1, with 10 bases that match TRBD2. V was clipped by 4 bases and J by 6 bases; unmatched bases: 12. The V gene's germline CDR1 is LNHDA and CDR2 SQIVND (reference sequence). The length of the CDR3 is 17 residues. The CDR3 DNA reads TGTGCCAGTAGTACGAGAGCCCTAGCGGGGGCCCCCAATGAGCAGTTCTTC. Its translation: CASSTRALAGAPNEQFF. Full variable domain (remainder filled in from reference TRBV19 and TRBJ2-1): DGGITQSPKYLFRKEGQNVTLSCEQNLNHDAMYWYRQDPGQGLRLIYYSQIVNDFQKGDIAEGYSVSREKKESFPLTVTSAQKNPTAFYLCASSTRALAGAPNEQFFGPGTRLTVL.

This chain links TRBV10-2 with TRBJ2-7; D is perhaps TRBD2 (6 bases). Trimming left V 8 bases short and J 7 bases short, with 21 bases between. Germline values: CDR1 WSHSY, CDR2 SAAADI. The CDR3 is 14 amino acids. The CDR3 region has the DNA TGCGCCAGCGAGACTAGTTTGGGCTATGGGGAGCAGTACTTC. This encodes CASETSLGYGEQYF.

DNA for the CDR3: TGCAGCGTGACTTCCGCTAGCCGCTACGAGCAGTACTTC. It encodes CSVTSASRYEQYF. The chain combines TRBV29-1 with TRBJ2-7; D might be TRBD2 (5 bases). The ends were cut back, 6 bases at V and 3 bases at J, with 15 bases in the middle. Germline V gene lookup returns CDR1 SQVTM and CDR2 ANQGSEA. The CDR3 contains 13 residues.

This chain uses TRBV9 with TRBJ2-1; 8 bases align to TRBD2. Germline V gives CDR1 SGDLS, CDR2 YYNGEE. The V segment lost 3 bases and the J segment 10 bases; nucleotides outside the gene matches: 9. The CDR3 is 14 amino acids. The CDR3 DNA sequence: TGTGCCAGCAGCGCTGGACTAGCAGGTTGGGAGCAGTTCTTC. Translation: CASSAGLAGWEQFF.

The V gene is TRBV7-9, the J gene TRBJ2-7; 8 bases agree with TRBD2. The V gene end was trimmed by 11 bases and the J gene end by 7 bases; junction bases not matched to a gene: 13. The CDR3 is 13 residues long. In germline, CDR1 is SEHNR, CDR2 FQNEAQ (reference sequence). The CDR3 reads CALRAGPGGEQYF. The CDR3 DNA follows: TGTGCCCTGCGGGCGGGGCCGGGGGGGGAGCAGTACTTC.

The rearrangement links TRBV4-3 to TRBJ2-3, with a weak D call TRBD2 (5 bases). Germline-derived CDR1 and CDR2 are LGHNA and YSLEER. The CDR3 has 15 residues. V lost 5 bases, J lost 5 bases, and 17 bases lay in between. In DNA, the CDR3 is TGCGCCAGCAGCGAAAGCGGCAGGCTTGAAGATACGCAGTATTTT. Protein product: CASSESGRLEDTQYF.

This chain connects TRBV29-1 to TRBJ1-5, with D tentatively TRBD1 (5 bases). The CDR3 has 14 residues. In germline, CDR1 is SQVTM, CDR2 ANQGSEA. Trimming pared 4 bases from V and 6 bases from J, leaving 16 bases between. Written as DNA, the CDR3 is TGCAGCGTTGTGGTATCAGGGTACGGTCAGCCCCAGCATTTT. Translated: CSVVVSGYGQPQHF.

This clone is a singleton in its sample. This chain uses TRBV15 with TRBJ2-2, with TRBD2 as a possible D gene (6 bases). There are 15 residues in the CDR3. The germline V and J ends were trimmed by 3 bases and 6 bases, with 14 bases remaining between them. CDR1 is LNHNV and CDR2 is YYDKDF in the germline V gene (reference sequence). The CDR3 protein is CATSRGGASSGELFF. CDR3 in DNA: TGTGCCACCAGCAGGGGGGGTGCTAGTTCCGGGGAGCTGTTTTTT.

The CDR3 bases are TGCAGCATCAACCTAGCCTACGAGCAGTACTTC. Its protein is CSINLAYEQYF. The chain couples TRBV29-1 to TRBJ2-7; no firm D call. Per the germline V gene, CDR1 is SQVTM and CDR2 is ANQGSEA. There are 11 residues in the CDR3. V was trimmed by 8 bases and J by 2 bases, leaving 10 bases between them.

The chain links TRBV5-3 to TRBJ2-1; D is unclear. TRBV5-3 is an ORF, with its function uncertain. This CDR3 region has 13 residues. Trimming took off 2 bases at V and 5 bases at J, with 8 bases between the two ends. CDR3 sequence: CARSLRRNNEQFF. Here the CDR3 DNA reads TGTGCCAGAAGCTTAAGGAGAAACAATGAGCAGTTCTTC.

The chain has TRBV5-1 and TRBJ1-6; possible D gene TRBD1, 6 bases. Per the germline V gene, CDR1 is SGHRS and CDR2 is YFSETQ. This CDR3 contains 15 residues. Trimming took 4 bases from V and 10 from J, leaving 18 bases between them. The CDR3 loop reads CASSPRTAGESPLHF. The CDR3 nucleotides read TGCGCCAGCAGCCCGAGGACAGCAGGGGAATCACCCCTCCACTTT.

The rearrangement joins TRBV9 to TRBJ1-1; D might be TRBD1 (5 bases). The CDR3 totals 15 residues. Trimming removed 0 bases from V and 3 bases from J, with 12 bases in between. Germline CDR1 reads SGDLS; CDR2 reads YYNGEE. This chain's CDR3 is CASSVGVGRDTEAFF. As DNA, the CDR3 is TGTGCCAGCAGCGTAGGGGTGGGGCGCGACACTGAAGCTTTCTTT.

The chain couples TRBV10-1 to TRBJ2-2; 12 nucleotides align to TRBD2. This CDR3 is built from 17 residues. From germline, CDR1 is WNHNN and CDR2 SYGVQD (reference sequence). V was clipped by 10 bases and J by 6 bases; unmatched bases: 15. The CDR3 is CATHNPGLAGKAGELFF. CDR3 coding DNA: TGCGCCACCCATAACCCAGGACTAGCGGGAAAGGCCGGGGAGCTGTTTTTT.

The chain recombines TRBV5-4 with TRBJ2-2, with D maybe TRBD1 (6 bases). CDR1 SGHNT and CDR2 YYREEE come from the germline V gene (reference sequence). The CDR3 is made up of 15 amino acids. V was clipped by 4 bases and J by 2 bases, with 12 bases between them. CDR3 loop: CASSLKQGNTGELFF. CDR3 in DNA: TGTGCCAGCAGCCTGAAACAGGGTAACACCGGGGAGCTGTTTTTT.

The rearrangement uses TRBV2 and TRBJ2-5; possibly TRBD2 for D (6 bases). This CDR3 has 13 amino acids. Trimming took 6 bases from V and 5 from J, leaving 13 bases between them. The germline CDR1 and CDR2 sequences are SNHLY and FYNNEI. This CDR3 reads CASSATSRETQYF. DNA for the CDR3: TGTGCCAGCAGCGCGACTAGTAGGGAGACCCAGTACTTC.

This clone was counted a single time. This chain connects TRBV4-3 to TRBJ2-3, with TRBD2 matching over 13 bases. The ends lost 0 bases at V and 2 bases at J; junction bases unmatched: 14. CDR1 LGHNA and CDR2 YSLEER come from the germline V gene. The CDR3 is 21 amino acids. In nucleotides, the CDR3 is TGCGCCAGCAGCCAAGAGGTGGGGGGACCGGGACTAGCGGGAATCACAGATACGCAGTATTTT. It codes for CASSQEVGGPGLAGITDTQYF.

The chain links TRBV27 to TRBJ2-7; 8 bases map to TRBD1. The CDR3 spans 14 residues. V trimming: 5 bases; J trimming: 5 bases; junction bases outside the gene matches: 8. Per germline, CDR1 MNHEY and CDR2 SMNVEV (reference sequence). CDR3 coding DNA: TGTGCCAGCAGTGAGCAGGACAGGGTCCACGAGCAGTACTTC. This encodes CASSEQDRVHEQYF.

V gene TRBV25-1 combines with J gene TRBJ2-7, with D perhaps matching TRBD2 (7 bases). The CDR3 is made up of 16 amino acids. Germline loops: CDR1 MGHDK, CDR2 SYGVNS. V lost 10 bases to trimming and J lost 3 bases, with 25 bases between them. CDR3 nucleotides: TGTGCCACTAAGTTGGGGCCTACGGGGGGCGACTACGAGCAGTACTTC. This sequence encodes CATKLGPTGGDYEQYF.

The chain has TRBV20-1 and TRBJ1-1; weak D call: TRBD1 (5 bases). V was trimmed by 6 bases and J by 10 bases, leaving 12 bases between them. Germline V gene data show CDR1 as DFQATT and CDR2 as SNEGSKA (reference sequence). This CDR3 region has 10 residues. The DNA of the CDR3 is TGCAGTGCACAGAGGGGAGGAGCTTTCTTT. It yields the protein CSAQRGGAFF.

The chain is built from TRBV4-1 and TRBJ2-7, with 14 positions matching TRBD2. With V trimmed by 4 bases and J by 6 bases, 2 bases remained unmatched. CDR1 and CDR2 (germline): MGHRA, YSYEKL. This CDR3 comprises 14 residues. CDR3 DNA sequence: TGCGCCAGCAGCCTAGGACTAGCGGGAGGCGAGCAGTACTTC. It yields the protein CASSLGLAGGEQYF.

The V gene is TRBV28, the J gene TRBJ2-7, with 7 bases matching TRBD1. CDR3 length: 15 residues. The V gene's germline CDR1 is MDHEN and CDR2 SYDVKM. The J segment lost 1 base and the V segment lost 4 bases, leaving 7 bases of the junction unmatched. The DNA of the CDR3 is TGTGCCAGCAGTTCCGTAGACAGGGCGTCCTACGAGCAGTACTTC. Its translation: CASSSVDRASYEQYF.